This TCR beta chain was identified during a study of PD-1 blockade in classical Hodgkin lymphoma. V gave up 5 bases and J gave up 3 bases, with 11 bases separating them. CDR1 and CDR2 (germline): ENHRY, SYGVKD. This CDR3 comprises 13 residues. General study findings and limits: There remain no defined causes for the repertoire differences, which possibly reflect disease activity or prior therapy.

Every single patient, without exception, relapsed after autologous stem cell transplantation, and brentuximab vedotin exposure varied. On this clone: What it recognizes is unknown.

Some clones are missing from TCRdb's copy, which holds only in-frame ones; the method was immunoSEQ multiplex PCR. The table includes more than 25,000 clones, 78% detected once. The sample here was peripheral blood mononuclear cells (PBMCs), taken before the second cycle of nivolumab. V and J are TRBV10-3 and TRBJ2-7; D is perhaps TRBD1 (5 bases). This receptor was obtained from a human donor with classical Hodgkin lymphoma. Written as DNA, the CDR3 is TGTGCCATCAGTAAACAGGCAAACTACGAGCAGTACTTC. This sequence encodes CAISKQANYEQYF.